This is a list of T cell receptor beta chains from one sample in a study of blood T cells in healthy people across ages. In TCRdb, the 5' RACE reads were re-called with MiXCR into one record per CDR3 protein. Of approximately 1.5 million distinct CDR3 sequences detected, approximately 43% appear once; the ten largest clones hold around 4%. Specimen: blood. The receptor set was obtained from a woman younger than 30 in good health. The CDR3 runs from the conserved cysteine through the conserved F or W. The D gene is left open where the match is weak. Size values are once, few and many counts, or a class for expanded clones, and some rows have none.

TRBJ2-1	TRBV6-1	few	TRBD1	TGTGCCAGCAGTGGAGCAGGGGGTAGCTCCTACAATGAGCAGTTCTTC	CASSGAGGSSYNEQFF
TRBJ2-1	TRBV24-1	-	TRBD2	TGTGCCACCAGTGATACCGGGACTAGCGAGTACAATGAGCAGTTCTTC	CATSDTGTSEYNEQFF
TRBJ2-7	TRBV30	-	-	TGTGCCTGGAGTCTGGTCCCTGGAGGGGAGCAGTACTTC	CAWSLVPGGEQYF
TRBJ2-6	TRBV12-3/TRBV12-4	-	-	TGTGCCAGCAGTCCGTTCCTCGGGGCCAACGTCCTGACTTTC	CASSPFLGANVLTF
TRBJ1-6	TRBV7-9	-	-	TGTGCCAGCAGCTCCGGGGGTGGGCACAATAATTCACCCCTCCACTTT	CASSSGGGHNNSPLHF
TRBJ2-5	TRBV29-1	few	-	TGCAGCGTTATGGGGGACCAAGAGACCCAGTACTTC	CSVMGDQETQYF
TRBJ1-1	TRBV14	many	-	TGTGCCAGCAGCCAAGTGAGAGGGTGGAACACTGAAGCTTTCTTT	CASSQVRGWNTEAFF
TRBJ2-3	TRBV2	many	TRBD2	TGTGCCAGCAGGGCTGGACTAGCGGTCCCTAGCACAGATACGCAGTATTTT	CASRAGLAVPSTDTQYF
TRBJ2-7	TRBV7-9	-	TRBD1	TGTGCCAGCAGCGCACAGGGGGCTACCTACAATGAGCAGTACTTC	CASSAQGATYNEQYF
TRBJ2-1	TRBV28	once	-	TGTGCCAGCAGTTTATCCCTGATTAGCACCGGTTCCAATGAGCAGTTCTTC	CASSLSLISTGSNEQFF
TRBJ1-6	TRBV4-2	-	-	TGTGCCAGCAGCCAGGCTTATGAGGGGGGTTCACCCCTCCACTTT	CASSQAYEGGSPLHF
TRBJ2-3	TRBV15	-	-	TGTGCCACCAGCAGTGTAGGGACCACAGATACGCAGTATTTT	CATSSVGTTDTQYF
TRBJ1-2	TRBV5-1	-	TRBD1	TGCGCCAGCAGCTTGGAGCCAGGACAGGACTACACCTTC	CASSLEPGQDYTF
TRBJ2-7	TRBV4-2	-	TRBD1	TGTGCCAGCAGCCAGACCCCCGGGACAGGGTCTCACGAGCAGTACTTC	CASSQTPGTGSHEQYF
TRBJ2-1	TRBV6-2/TRBV6-3	few	TRBD2	TGTGCCTCCTCGAAGACTAGCGGGGGGCCATTTAATGAGCAGTTCTTC	CASSKTSGGPFNEQFF
TRBJ1-2	TRBV30	-	-	TGTGCCTGGAGTGTACAACTAAACTATGGCTACACCTTC	CAWSVQLNYGYTF
TRBJ2-5	TRBV9	-	-	TGTGCCAGCAGCGTAGCATCTGGGGATCGGGAGACCCAGTACTTC	CASSVASGDRETQYF
TRBJ2-1	TRBV28	-	-	TGTGCCAGCAGTTTTTCGGGCGTGAATGAGCAGTTCTTC	CASSFSGVNEQFF
TRBJ2-1	TRBV20-1	-	TRBD1	TGCAGTGCTAGAGCCCGTCGTCGGGACAGGGCTAGTGAGCAGTTCTTC	CSARARRRDRASEQFF
TRBJ1-2	TRBV4-1	-	-	TGCGCCAGCAGCCAAGACCACAGGGCTGGCTACACCTTC	CASSQDHRAGYTF
TRBJ2-7	TRBV4-3	few	-	TGCGCCAGCAGCCAAGCGGACGGACGGGCAAATTACGAGCAGTACTTC	CASSQADGRANYEQYF
TRBJ2-7	TRBV20-1	-	-	TGCAGTGCTAAGACAGGTACCTACGAGCAGTACTTC	CSAKTGTYEQYF
TRBJ2-7	TRBV12-3/TRBV12-4	-	-	TGTGCCAGCAGTAAGACTGTAACGGGTGTATACGAGCAGTACTTC	CASSKTVTGVYEQYF
TRBJ1-2	TRBV6-1	-	-	TGTGCCAGCAGAGAAGCGCTTCGGGGCTATGGCTACACCTTC	CASREALRGYGYTF
TRBJ2-7	TRBV10-3	few	TRBD2	TGTGCCATCAGTGGGGGCTCGGTGGGAGGGGATCGATTGGAGCAGTACTTC	CAISGGSVGGDRLEQYF
TRBJ2-7	TRBV7-2	few	-	TGTGCCAGCAACTTAAGGGGGGGCAAAATGAACGAGCAGTACTTC	CASNLRGGKMNEQYF
TRBJ1-2	TRBV18	few	-	TGTGCCAGCTCACAATCCGGGACATTTACCCGGGATGGCTACACCTTC	CASSQSGTFTRDGYTF
TRBJ1-5	TRBV20-1	once	-	TGCAGTGCGTCCTCGCCCCGGCAACCCCAGCATTTT	CSASSPRQPQHF
TRBJ2-1	TRBV12-5	-	-	TGTGCTAGTGGTCCTGGGGTAGGGGGGGACCTCCCCTACAATGAGCAGTTCTTC	CASGPGVGGDLPYNEQFF
TRBJ2-1	TRBV5-4	-	TRBD2	TGTGCCAGCAGTTCGGGGGGTAGCGGTAACAATGAGCAGTTCTTC	CASSSGGSGNNEQFF
TRBJ2-4	TRBV6-5	-	-	TGTGCCAGCAGCCCCGGCGATCTGAGAAACATTCAGTACTTC	CASSPGDLRNIQYF
TRBJ2-1	TRBV29-1	-	TRBD2	TGCAGCGTTGATACCCGGACTAGCGGATACAATGAGCAGTTCTTC	CSVDTRTSGYNEQFF
TRBJ2-7	TRBV13	few	-	TGTGCCAGCAGCTTAATCTCGGCGGCCTACGAGCAGTACTTC	CASSLISAAYEQYF
TRBJ2-1	TRBV4-1	-	-	TGCGCCAGCAGCCGTCACTACTCACAGGTTCTGGGCTTCTACGAGCAGTTCTTC	CASSRHYSQVLGFYEQFF
TRBJ2-7	TRBV27	-	-	TGTGCCAGCAGTTTAATGGGGGCATCGTACAATGAGCAGTACTTC	CASSLMGASYNEQYF